This T cell receptor beta chain originates from a study of a mutant IDH1 vaccine in newly diagnosed glioma. Study-wide context: Patients previously underwent radiotherapy, temozolomide, or both, and most underwent both.

Sequencing used immunoSEQ multiplex PCR; TCRdb keeps in-frame clones, though not all of them. The data contain 59,000 or so clones, 80% to 95% of them seen just once; the ten biggest clones take up over 2.5%. The V gene's germline CDR1 is MNHEY and CDR2 SVGAGI. This CDR3 is 13 amino acids long. J lost 7 bases, V lost 4 bases, and 3 bases had no gene match. General study points: Immune responses arising from the vaccine appeared in around 92% of patients.

The sample's time point: baseline, week 1 (first vaccination visit). Sample treatment: pre-vaccination baseline after standard-of-care therapy. Donors harbored newly found WHO grade 3 or 4 IDH1-mutant, ATRX-lost astrocytomas. On this clone: Its antigen is undetermined.

The receptor comes from a man aged 45-65 years with glioma. The starting material was PBMCs, obtained from a glioma patient treated with radiotherapy, temozolomide or both. The genes are TRBV6-5 and TRBJ1-2; 10 positions agree with TRBD1. The CDR3 nucleotides are TGTGCCAGCAGTTCAGACAGGGGGCTTGGCTACACCTTC. Translated: CASSSDRGLGYTF.